This TCR beta chain stems from a study of control samples from healthy donors and cancer patients. Germline CDR1 is MNHEY and CDR2 is SVGAGI. Trimming left V 0 bases short and J 2 bases short, with 4 bases between. This CDR3 is 13 amino acids long. Method: immunoSEQ multiplex PCR; TCRdb's copy keeps in-frame clones and lacks some. This table holds over 120,000 clones, approximately 92% found once. Sequencing input: blood. This chain connects TRBV6-5 to TRBJ1-2; D is uncertain. The clonotype was recovered from a man aged 30-40 years in good health. CDR3 bases: TGTGCCAGCAGTTACTCGGGGAACTATGGCTACACCTTC. Translation: CASSYSGNYGYTF.